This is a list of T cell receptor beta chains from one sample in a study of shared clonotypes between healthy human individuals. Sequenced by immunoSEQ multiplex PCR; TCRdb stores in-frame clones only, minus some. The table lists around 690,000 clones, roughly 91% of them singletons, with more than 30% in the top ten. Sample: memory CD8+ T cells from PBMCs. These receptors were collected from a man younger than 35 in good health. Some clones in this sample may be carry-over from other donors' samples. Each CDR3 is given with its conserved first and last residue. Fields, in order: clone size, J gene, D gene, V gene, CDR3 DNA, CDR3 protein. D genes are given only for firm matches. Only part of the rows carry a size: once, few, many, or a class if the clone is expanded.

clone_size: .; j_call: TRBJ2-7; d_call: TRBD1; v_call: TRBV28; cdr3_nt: TGTGCCAGCAGTTCCCCGGGGACAGGGAAAACCTACGAGCAGTACTTC; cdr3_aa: CASSSPGTGKTYEQYF
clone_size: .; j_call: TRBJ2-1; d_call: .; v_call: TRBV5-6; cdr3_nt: TGTGCCAGCAGCTTGGTGGGGAAAGGGAATGAGCAGTTCTTC; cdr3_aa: CASSLVGKGNEQFF
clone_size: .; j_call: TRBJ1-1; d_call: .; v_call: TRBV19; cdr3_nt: TGTGCCAGTACGCCCTTGGGGGGCGGTCTGAAAACCACTGAAGCTTTCTTT; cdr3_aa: CASTPLGGGLKTTEAFF
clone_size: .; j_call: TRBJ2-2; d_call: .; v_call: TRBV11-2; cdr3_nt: TGTGCCAGCAGCTTTGTTCCCGGGGAGCTGTTTTTT; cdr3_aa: CASSFVPGELFF
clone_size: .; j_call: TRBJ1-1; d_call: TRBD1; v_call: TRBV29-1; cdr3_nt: TGCAGCGTTTTGGGACAGGAGGACACTGAAGCTTTCTTT; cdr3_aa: CSVLGQEDTEAFF
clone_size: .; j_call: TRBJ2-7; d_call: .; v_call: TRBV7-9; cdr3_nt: TGTGCCAGCAGCTTATCACGGGCCGAGCAGTACTTC; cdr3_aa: CASSLSRAEQYF
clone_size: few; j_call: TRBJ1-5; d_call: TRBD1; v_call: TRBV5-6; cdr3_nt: TGTGCCAGCAGCGGAGGGACAGAGAATCAGCCCCAGCATTTT; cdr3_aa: CASSGGTENQPQHF
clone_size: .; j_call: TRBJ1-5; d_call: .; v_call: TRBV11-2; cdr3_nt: TGTGCCAGCAGCCATTCGACAGGAGTCAATCAGCCCCAGCATTTT; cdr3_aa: CASSHSTGVNQPQHF
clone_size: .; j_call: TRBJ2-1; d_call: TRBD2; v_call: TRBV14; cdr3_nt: TGTGCCAGCAGCCAAGCCACTAGCGGGAGGGGTAATGAGCAGTTCTTC; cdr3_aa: CASSQATSGRGNEQFF
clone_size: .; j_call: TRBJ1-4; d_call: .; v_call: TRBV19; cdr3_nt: TGTGCCAGTAGTCTGACGGGGGGCTACGGTGAAAAACTGTTTTTT; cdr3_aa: CASSLTGGYGEKLFF
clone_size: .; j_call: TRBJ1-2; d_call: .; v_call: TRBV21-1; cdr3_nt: TGTGCCAGCACGGGGATCGGCACCCATGGCTACACCTTC; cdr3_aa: CASTGIGTHGYTF
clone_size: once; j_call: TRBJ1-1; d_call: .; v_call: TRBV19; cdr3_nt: TGTGCCAGTATGGGCGGAATCACTGAAGCTTTCTTT; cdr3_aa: CASMGGITEAFF
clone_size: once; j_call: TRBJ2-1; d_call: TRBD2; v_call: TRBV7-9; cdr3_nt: TGTGCCAGCAGCTCGCCATTCTTGACTAGCGGGCAATACAATGAGCAGTTCTTC; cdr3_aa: CASSSPFLTSGQYNEQFF
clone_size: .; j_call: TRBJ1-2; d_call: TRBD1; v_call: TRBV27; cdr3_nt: TGTGCCAGCAGGTTGCAGGGGGCGCCGTTCTATGGCTACACCTTC; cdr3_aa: CASRLQGAPFYGYTF
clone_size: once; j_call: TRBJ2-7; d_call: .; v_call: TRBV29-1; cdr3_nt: TGCAGCGTTGAAGATAAAGAAACCGGAACCTACGAGCAGTACTTC; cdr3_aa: CSVEDKETGTYEQYF
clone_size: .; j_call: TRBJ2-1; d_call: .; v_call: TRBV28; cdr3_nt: TGTGCCAGCAGTTTACCAGACGTATACAATGAGCAGTTCTTC; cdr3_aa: CASSLPDVYNEQFF
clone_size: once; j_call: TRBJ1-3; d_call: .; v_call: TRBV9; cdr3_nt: TGTGCCAGCAGCGTCGACAGTGGAAACACCATATATTTT; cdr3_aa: CASSVDSGNTIYF
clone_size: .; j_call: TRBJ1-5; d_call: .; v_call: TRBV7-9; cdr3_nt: TGTGCCAGCAGCTTATCAGAGAGCAATCAGCCCCAGCATTTT; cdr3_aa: CASSLSESNQPQHF
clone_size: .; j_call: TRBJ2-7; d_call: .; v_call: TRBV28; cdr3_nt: TGTGCCAGCATCCCCTTGGGGGCAGGGGCCTACGAGCAGTACTTC; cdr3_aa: CASIPLGAGAYEQYF
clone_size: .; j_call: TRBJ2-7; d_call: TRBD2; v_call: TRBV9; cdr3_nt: TGTGCCAGCAGCGACGGACTAGCGGGAGTAGGAGAGCAGTACTTC; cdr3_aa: CASSDGLAGVGEQYF
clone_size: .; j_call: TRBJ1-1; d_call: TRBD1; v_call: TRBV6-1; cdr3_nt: TGTGCCAGCATTTTACAGGGGTCGGCCACTGAAGCTTTCTTT; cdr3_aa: CASILQGSATEAFF
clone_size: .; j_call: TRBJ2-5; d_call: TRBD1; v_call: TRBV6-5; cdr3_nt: TGTGCCAGCAGTCAGGGGGCGGAGGAGACCCAGTACTTC; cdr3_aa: CASSQGAEETQYF
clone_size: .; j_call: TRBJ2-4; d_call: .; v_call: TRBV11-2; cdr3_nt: TGTGCCAGCAGCTACAGGGGAGGGCAGTACTTC; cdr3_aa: CASSYRGGQYF
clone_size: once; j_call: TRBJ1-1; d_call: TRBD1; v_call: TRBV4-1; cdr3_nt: TGCGTCAGCAGCTACCGACGGACAGGGGGGAACACTGAAGCTTTCTTT; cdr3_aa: CVSSYRRTGGNTEAFF
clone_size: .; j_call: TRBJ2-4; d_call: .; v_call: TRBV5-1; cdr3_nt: TGCGCCAGCAGCTTCGGTTTTTGGAAGGGCAAAAACATTCAGTACTTC; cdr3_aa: CASSFGFWKGKNIQYF
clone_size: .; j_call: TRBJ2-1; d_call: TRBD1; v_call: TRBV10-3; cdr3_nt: TGTGCCATCAGTGGGGGGACAGGGGATCCATCGGGGAAGAGAAATGAGCAGTTCTTC; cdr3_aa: CAISGGTGDPSGKRNEQFF
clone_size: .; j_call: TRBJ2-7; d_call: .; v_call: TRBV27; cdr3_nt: TGTGCCAGCAGCCGCTTGGCTAGCGCGAGCTCCTACGAGCAGTACTTC; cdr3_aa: CASSRLASASSYEQYF
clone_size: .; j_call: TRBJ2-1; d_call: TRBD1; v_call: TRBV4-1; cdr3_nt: TGCGCCAGCAGCCTCCGGGACAGGGGGAGGGATGAGCAGTTCTTC; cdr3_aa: CASSLRDRGRDEQFF
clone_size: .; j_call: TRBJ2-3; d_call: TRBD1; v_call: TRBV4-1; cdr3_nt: TGCGCCAGCAGCCCCTCGAGGGGGCTGGGCACAGATACGCAGTATTTT; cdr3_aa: CASSPSRGLGTDTQYF
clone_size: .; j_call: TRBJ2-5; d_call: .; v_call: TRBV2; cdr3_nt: TGTGCCAGCAGTGAATGGGGTGGTCCGGAGACCCAGTACTTC; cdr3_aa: CASSEWGGPETQYF
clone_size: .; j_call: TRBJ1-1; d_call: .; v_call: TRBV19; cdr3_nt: TGTGCCAGTAGTATAAGAGGTCCGGCACGGGACACTGAAGCTTTCTTT; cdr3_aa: CASSIRGPARDTEAFF
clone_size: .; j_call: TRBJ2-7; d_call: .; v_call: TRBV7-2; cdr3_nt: TGTGCCAGCAGCCCCCGGACCTACGAGCAGTACTTC; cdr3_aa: CASSPRTYEQYF
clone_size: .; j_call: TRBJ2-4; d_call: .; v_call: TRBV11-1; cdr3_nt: TGTGCCAGCAGCCCTATTACGGCGGGAATAGCCAAAAACATTCAGTACTTC; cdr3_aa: CASSPITAGIAKNIQYF
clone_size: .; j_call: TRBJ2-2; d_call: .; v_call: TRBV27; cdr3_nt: TGTGCCAGCAGCACGAACACCGGGGAGCTGTTTTTT; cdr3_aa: CASSTNTGELFF
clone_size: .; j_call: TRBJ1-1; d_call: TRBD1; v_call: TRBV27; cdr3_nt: TGTGCCAGCAGTCCCCTACCCGGGACAGGGGGCACTGAAGCTTTCTTT; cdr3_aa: CASSPLPGTGGTEAFF
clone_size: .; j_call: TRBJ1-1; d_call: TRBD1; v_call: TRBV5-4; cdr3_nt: TGTGCCAGCAGCCCCGAAGACAGGGAGGTGAACACTGAAGCTTTCTTT; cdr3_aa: CASSPEDREVNTEAFF
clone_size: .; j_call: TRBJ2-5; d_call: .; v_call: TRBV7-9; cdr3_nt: TGTGCCAGCAGCGATAAACGACGGATCCTACAAGAGACCCAGTACTTC; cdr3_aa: CASSDKRRILQETQYF
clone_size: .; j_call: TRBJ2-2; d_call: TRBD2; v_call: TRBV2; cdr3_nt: TGTGCCAGCAGTGAAGCCGGATGGATTAGCGGGATTAACACCGGGGAGCTGTTTTTT; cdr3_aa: CASSEAGWISGINTGELFF
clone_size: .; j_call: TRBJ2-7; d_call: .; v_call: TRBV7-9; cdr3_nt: TGTGCCAGCAGCCCGGGGGTCGGGGAAGTGGGGCTCGAGCAGTACTTC; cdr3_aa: CASSPGVGEVGLEQYF
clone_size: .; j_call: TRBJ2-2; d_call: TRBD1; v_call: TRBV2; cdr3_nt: TGTGCCAGCAGCGGACAGGGGAACACCGGGGAGCTGTTTTTT; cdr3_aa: CASSGQGNTGELFF
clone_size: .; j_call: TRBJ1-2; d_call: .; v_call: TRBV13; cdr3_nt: TGTGCCAGCAGCTCAAGGACGGACCATGGCTACACCTTC; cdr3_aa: CASSSRTDHGYTF
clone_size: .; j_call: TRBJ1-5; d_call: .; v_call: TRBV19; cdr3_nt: TGTGCCAGTAGTATAGAGGGCCCGGGCATTTGGCAGCCCCAGCATTTT; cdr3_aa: CASSIEGPGIWQPQHF
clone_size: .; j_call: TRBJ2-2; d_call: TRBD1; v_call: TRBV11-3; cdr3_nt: TGTGCCAGCAGCCCACGGACAGGGATGTCCGGGGAGCTGTTTTTT; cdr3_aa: CASSPRTGMSGELFF
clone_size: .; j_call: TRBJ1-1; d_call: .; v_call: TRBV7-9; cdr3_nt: TGTGCCAGCAGCCAGAGCTGGGAAGCTTTCTTT; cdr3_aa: CASSQSWEAFF
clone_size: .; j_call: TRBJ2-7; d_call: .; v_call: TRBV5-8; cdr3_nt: TGTGCCAGCAGCTTGGAGGCGGCGCGGAGCTCCTACGAGCAGTACTTC; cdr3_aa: CASSLEAARSSYEQYF
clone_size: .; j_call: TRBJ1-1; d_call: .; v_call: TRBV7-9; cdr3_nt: TGTGCCAGCAGCCAGACAGGCTTGAACACTGAAGCTTTCTTT; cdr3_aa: CASSQTGLNTEAFF
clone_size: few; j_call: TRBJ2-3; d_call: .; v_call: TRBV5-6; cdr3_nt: TGTGCCAGCAGCCATACAGATACGCAGTATTTT; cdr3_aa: CASSHTDTQYF
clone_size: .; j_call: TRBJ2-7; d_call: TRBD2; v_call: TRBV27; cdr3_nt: TGTGCCAGCAGTTTATTGGTTTCGGGGGGGGAGCAGTACTTC; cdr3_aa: CASSLLVSGGEQYF
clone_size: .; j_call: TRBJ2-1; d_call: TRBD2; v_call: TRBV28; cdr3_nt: TGTGCCAGCAGCACCTTCGGACTAGGCGGCAATGAGCAGTTCTTC; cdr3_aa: CASSTFGLGGNEQFF
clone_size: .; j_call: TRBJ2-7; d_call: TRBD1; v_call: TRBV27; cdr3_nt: TGTGCCAGCGGCCACAACAGGGGACGCTCCTACGAGCAGTACTTC; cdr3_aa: CASGHNRGRSYEQYF
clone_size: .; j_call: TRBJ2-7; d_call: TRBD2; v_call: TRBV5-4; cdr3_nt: TGTGCCAGCAGCTTGGTGCCAGCGGGAGCTGGCGAGCAGTACTTC; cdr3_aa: CASSLVPAGAGEQYF
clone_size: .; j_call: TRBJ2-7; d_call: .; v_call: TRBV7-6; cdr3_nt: TGTGCCAGCAGCTTAGCGCGGGGAGACTCCTACGAGCAGTACTTC; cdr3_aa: CASSLARGDSYEQYF
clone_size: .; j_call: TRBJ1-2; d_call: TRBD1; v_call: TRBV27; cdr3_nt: TGTGCCAGCAGTTTCGTTGGCTCAGGGGGCGCAATAAATAATGGCTACACCTTC; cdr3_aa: CASSFVGSGGAINNGYTF
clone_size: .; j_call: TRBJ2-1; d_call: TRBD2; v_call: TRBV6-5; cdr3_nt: TGTGCCAGCAGACAAGCGGGAGCATCCTACAATGAGCAGTTCTTC; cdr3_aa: CASRQAGASYNEQFF
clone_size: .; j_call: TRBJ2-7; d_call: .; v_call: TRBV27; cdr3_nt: TGTGCCAGCAGTCTAGGACAGAACTACGAGCAGTACTTC; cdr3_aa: CASSLGQNYEQYF